One sample yielded the 5 T cell receptor beta chains listed below, sequenced in a study of T cell responses to AZD1222 COVID-19 vaccine. Here immunoSEQ multiplex PCR was the method, and the copy in TCRdb shows in-frame clones only, minus some. The table includes 70,000 to 95,000 clones, around nine tenths detected once. Here the sequenced sample was peripheral blood, taken on day 0 of AZD1222 vaccination. The receptors originated from an adult in good health.

V usage is TRBV27 and J usage is TRBJ1-2, with TRBD1 matching 7 bases. The germline V gene encodes CDR1 MNHEY and CDR2 SMNVEV (reference sequence). The CDR3 loop spans 14 amino acids. V was clipped by 4 bases and J by 6 bases; unmatched bases: 8. DNA of the CDR3: TGTGCCAGCAGTTCCAACACAGGGGAGAATGGCTACACCTTC. Residues: CASSSNTGENGYTF.

This chain joins TRBV7-4 and TRBJ1-3; 9 nucleotides line up with TRBD1. The germline V gene has CDR1 SGHVT and CDR2 SQSDAQ. The CDR3 extends over 16 amino acids. Losses at the gene ends were 4 bases for V and 2 bases for J; bases not matched to a gene: 6. CDR3 in amino acids: CASSSGDREAGNTIYF. The CDR3 DNA is TGTGCCAGCAGCTCCGGGGACAGGGAGGCTGGAAACACCATATATTTT.

V gene TRBV9 combines with J gene TRBJ2-2, with D hard to call. V lost 3 bases and J lost 1, with 4 bases in between. This CDR3 comprises 13 residues. Germline V gene lookup returns CDR1 SGDLS and CDR2 YYNGEE. Here the CDR3 DNA reads TGTGCCAGCAGCGGCAGGAACACCGGGGAGCTGTTTTTT. This translates into CASSGRNTGELFF.

The chain recombines TRBV27 with TRBJ2-3, with 8 bases that match TRBD2. The CDR3 is 15 residues long. Trimming took 2 bases from V and 4 from J; bases not matched to a gene: 5. CDR1 and CDR2 from the germline V gene are MNHEY and SMNVEV (reference sequence). The CDR3 DNA reads TGTGCCAGCAGTTTACGGGGGGGGCCCCCAGATACGCAGTATTTT. It specifies CASSLRGGPPDTQYF.

V and J are TRBV2 and TRBJ1-2; tentative D call: TRBD1 (5 bases). The germline V gene encodes CDR1 SNHLY and CDR2 FYNNEI. V was pared by 4 bases and J by 7 bases, with 19 bases between. The CDR3 consists of 15 residues. CDR3 residues: CASSVSDEGTGGYTF. CDR3 nucleotide sequence: TGTGCCAGCAGTGTTAGTGATGAGGGAACAGGTGGCTACACCTTC. Full variable domain (rest looked up from reference TRBV2 and TRBJ1-2): EPEVTQTPSHQVTQMGQEVILRCVPISNHLYFYWYRQILGQKVEFLVSFYNNEISEKSEIFDDQFSVERPDGSNFTLKIRSTKLEDSAMYFCASSVSDEGTGGYTFGSGTRLTVV.